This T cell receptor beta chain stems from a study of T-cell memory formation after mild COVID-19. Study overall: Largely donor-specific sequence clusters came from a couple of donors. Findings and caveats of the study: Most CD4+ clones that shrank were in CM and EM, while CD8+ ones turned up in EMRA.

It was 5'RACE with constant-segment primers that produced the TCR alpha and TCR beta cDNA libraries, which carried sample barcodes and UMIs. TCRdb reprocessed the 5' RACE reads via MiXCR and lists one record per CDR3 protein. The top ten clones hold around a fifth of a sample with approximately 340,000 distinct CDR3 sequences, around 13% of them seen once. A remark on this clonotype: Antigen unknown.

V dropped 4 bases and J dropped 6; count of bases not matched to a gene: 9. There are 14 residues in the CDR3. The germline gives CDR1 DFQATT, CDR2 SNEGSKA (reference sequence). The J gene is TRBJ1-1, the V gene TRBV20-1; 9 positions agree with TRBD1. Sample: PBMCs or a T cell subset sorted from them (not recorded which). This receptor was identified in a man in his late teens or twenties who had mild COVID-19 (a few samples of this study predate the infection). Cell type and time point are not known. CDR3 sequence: CSATHRGRISEAFF. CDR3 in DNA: TGCAGTGCTACCCACAGGGGGCGGATCTCTGAAGCTTTCTTT.